A selection of T cell receptor beta chains follows, all from one sample in a study of shared clonotypes between healthy human individuals. Assay: immunoSEQ multiplex PCR; the TCRdb copy retains only in-frame clones and omits some. This table has about 680,000 clones, about 92% appearing once. The specimen sequenced was naive CD8+ T cells sorted from blood. Receptors originate from a man aged 30 to 39 in good health. Each CDR3 is given with its conserved first and last residue. The D gene is left open where the match is weak. Not every row has a clone size; where given, it reads once, few, many or a size class.

TRBV4-1	TRBD2	.	TRBJ2-1	TGCGCCAGCAGCCACGCCCCTTGGACTAGCGACTACAATGAGCAGTTCTTC	CASSHAPWTSDYNEQFF
TRBV18	.	.	TRBJ1-5	TGTGCCAGCTCACCGGGCTTTAGCAATCAGCCCCAGCATTTT	CASSPGFSNQPQHF
TRBV14	.	.	TRBJ2-1	TGTGCCAGCAGCCAAGACAGGGGTCGCAATGAGCAGTTCTTC	CASSQDRGRNEQFF
TRBV10-1	.	.	TRBJ2-2	TGCGCCAGCAGTGACACCTTAGGACGTCTCGCGAACACCGGGGAGCTGTTTTTT	CASSDTLGRLANTGELFF
TRBV27	TRBD2	once	TRBJ2-7	TGTGCCAGCAGTTTCATAGCGGGGGCCTACGAGCAGTACTTC	CASSFIAGAYEQYF
TRBV11-2	TRBD2	.	TRBJ2-1	TGTGCCAGCAGCTTAGGGACTAGCGGGATAAATGAGCAGTTCTTC	CASSLGTSGINEQFF
TRBV13	TRBD1	.	TRBJ1-1	TGTGCCAGCAGCTCCTCGGACAGGGTTGATCCGGACTCTTTGAACACTGAAGCTTTCTTT	CASSSSDRVDPDSLNTEAFF
TRBV6-1	TRBD2	once	TRBJ2-5	TGTGCCAGCTTAAGTAGCGGGTCGCGGGAGACCCAGTACTTC	CASLSSGSRETQYF
TRBV7-3	.	.	TRBJ2-7	TGTGCCAGCAGCTTAAGCGGGAACTACGAGCAGTACTTC	CASSLSGNYEQYF
TRBV5-6	.	.	TRBJ2-7	TGTGCCAGCAGCTTGTTGGTGGTACACGAGCAGTACTTC	CASSLLVVHEQYF
TRBV9	.	.	TRBJ2-3	TGTGCCAGCAGCGTAAGGATGGGAACGGCAGATACGCAGTATTTT	CASSVRMGTADTQYF
TRBV13	.	.	TRBJ1-2	TGTGCCAGCAGCTTAGTCGGAAATGGCTACACCTTC	CASSLVGNGYTF
TRBV7-7	.	.	TRBJ2-1	TGTGCCAGCAGCTTAGACGGGGCCGACAATGAGCAGTTCTTC	CASSLDGADNEQFF